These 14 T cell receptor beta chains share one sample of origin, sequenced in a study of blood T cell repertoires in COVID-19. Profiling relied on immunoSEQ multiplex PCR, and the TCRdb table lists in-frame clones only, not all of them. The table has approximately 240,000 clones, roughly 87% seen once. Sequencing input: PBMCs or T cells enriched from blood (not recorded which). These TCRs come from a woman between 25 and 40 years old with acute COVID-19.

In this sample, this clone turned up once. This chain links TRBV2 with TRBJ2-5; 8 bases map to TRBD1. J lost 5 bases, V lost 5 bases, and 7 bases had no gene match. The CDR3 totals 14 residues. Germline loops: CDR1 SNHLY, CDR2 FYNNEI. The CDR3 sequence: CASSLDRVGETQYF. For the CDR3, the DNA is TGTGCCAGCAGTCTGGACAGGGTCGGTGAGACCCAGTACTTC.

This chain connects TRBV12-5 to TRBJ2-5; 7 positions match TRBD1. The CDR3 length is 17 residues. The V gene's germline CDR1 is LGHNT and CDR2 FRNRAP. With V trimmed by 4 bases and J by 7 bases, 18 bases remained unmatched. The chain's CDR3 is CASGSTSSTSPGGTQYF. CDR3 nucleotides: TGTGCTAGTGGTTCCACATCCTCGACCTCCCCAGGGGGGACCCAGTACTTC.

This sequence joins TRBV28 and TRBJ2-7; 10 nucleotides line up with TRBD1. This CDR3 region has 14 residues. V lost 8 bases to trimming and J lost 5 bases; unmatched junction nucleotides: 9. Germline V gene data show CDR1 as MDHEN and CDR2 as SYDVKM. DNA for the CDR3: TGTGCCAGCGTCGCTGGGACAGGGGACGACGAGCAGTACTTC. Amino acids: CASVAGTGDDEQYF.

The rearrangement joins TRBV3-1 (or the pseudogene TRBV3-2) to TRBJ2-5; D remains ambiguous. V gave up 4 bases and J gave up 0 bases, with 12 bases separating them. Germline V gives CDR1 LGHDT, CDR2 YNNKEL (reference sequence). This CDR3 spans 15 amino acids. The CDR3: CASSPLGHNQETQYF. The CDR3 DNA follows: TGTGCCAGCAGCCCCCTTGGGCACAACCAAGAGACCCAGTACTTC.

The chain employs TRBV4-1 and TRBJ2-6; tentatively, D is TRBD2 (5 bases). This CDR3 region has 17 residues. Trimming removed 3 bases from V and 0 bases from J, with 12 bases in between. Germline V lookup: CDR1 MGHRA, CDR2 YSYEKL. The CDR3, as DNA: TGCGCCAGCAGCCACGTGACGGGGAGCTCTGGGGCCAACGTCCTGACTTTC. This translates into CASSHVTGSSGANVLTF.

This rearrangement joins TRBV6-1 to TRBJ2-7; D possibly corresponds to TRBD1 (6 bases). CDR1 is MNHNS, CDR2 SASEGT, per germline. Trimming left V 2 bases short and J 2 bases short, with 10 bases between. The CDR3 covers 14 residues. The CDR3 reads CASSEYQGTYEQYF. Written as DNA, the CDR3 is TGTGCCAGCAGTGAATACCAGGGGACCTACGAGCAGTACTTC.

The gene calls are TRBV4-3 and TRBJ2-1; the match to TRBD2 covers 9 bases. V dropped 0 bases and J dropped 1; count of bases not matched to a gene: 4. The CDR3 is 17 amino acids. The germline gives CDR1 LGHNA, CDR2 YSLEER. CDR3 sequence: CASSQDRAGGSYNEQFF. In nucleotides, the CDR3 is TGCGCCAGCAGCCAAGATCGGGCGGGAGGGTCCTACAATGAGCAGTTCTTC.

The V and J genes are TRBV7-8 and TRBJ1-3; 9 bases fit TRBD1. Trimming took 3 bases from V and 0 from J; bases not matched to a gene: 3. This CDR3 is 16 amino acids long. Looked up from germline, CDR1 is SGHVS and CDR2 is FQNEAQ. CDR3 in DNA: TGTGCCAGCAGCTTGGGACAGGGCTCCTCTGGAAACACCATATATTTT. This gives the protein CASSLGQGSSGNTIYF.

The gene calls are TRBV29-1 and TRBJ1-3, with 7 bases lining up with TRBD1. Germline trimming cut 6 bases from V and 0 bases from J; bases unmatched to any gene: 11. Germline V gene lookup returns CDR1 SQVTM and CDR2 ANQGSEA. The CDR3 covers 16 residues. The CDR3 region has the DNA TGCAGCGTCCGTGACCCCGGACAGGCCTCTGGAAACACCATATATTTT. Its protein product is CSVRDPGQASGNTIYF.

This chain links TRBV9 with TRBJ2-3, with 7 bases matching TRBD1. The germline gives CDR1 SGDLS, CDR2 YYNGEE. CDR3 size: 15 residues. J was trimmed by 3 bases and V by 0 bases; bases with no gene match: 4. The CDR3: CASSVGVRGTDTQYF. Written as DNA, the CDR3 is TGTGCCAGCAGCGTAGGGGTCAGGGGGACAGATACGCAGTATTTT. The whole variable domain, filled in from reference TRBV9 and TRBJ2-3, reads DSGVTQTPKHLITATGQRVTLRCSPRSGDLSVYWYQQSLDQGLQFLIQYYNGEERAKGNILERFSAQQFPDLHSELNLSSLELGDSALYFCASSVGVRGTDTQYFGPGTRLTVL.

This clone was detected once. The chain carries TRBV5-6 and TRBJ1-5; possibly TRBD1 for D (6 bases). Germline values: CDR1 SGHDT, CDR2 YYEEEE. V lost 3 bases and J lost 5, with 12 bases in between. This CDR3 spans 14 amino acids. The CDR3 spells CASSSQGIYQPQHF. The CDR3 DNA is TGTGCCAGCAGCTCCCAGGGGATATATCAGCCCCAGCATTTT. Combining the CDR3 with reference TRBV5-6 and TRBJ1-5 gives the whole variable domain DAGVTQSPTHLIKTRGQQVTLRCSPKSGHDTVSWYQQALGQGPQFIFQYYEEEERQRGNFPDRFSGHQFPNYSSELNVNALLLGDSALYLCASSSQGIYQPQHFGDGTRLSIL.

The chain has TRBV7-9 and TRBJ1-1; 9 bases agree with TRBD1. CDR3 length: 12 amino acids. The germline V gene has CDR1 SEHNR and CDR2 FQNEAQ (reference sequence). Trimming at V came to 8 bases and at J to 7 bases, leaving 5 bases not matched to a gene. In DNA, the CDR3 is TGTGCCAGCTTGCGACAGGGGGATGAAGCTTTCTTT. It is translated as CASLRQGDEAFF.

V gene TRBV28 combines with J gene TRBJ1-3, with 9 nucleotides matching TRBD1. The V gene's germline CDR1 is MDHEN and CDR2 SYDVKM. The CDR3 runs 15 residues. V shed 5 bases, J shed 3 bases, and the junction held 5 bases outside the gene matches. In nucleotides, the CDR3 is TGTGCCAGCAGTAGGGACAGGGCTGGTGGAAACACCATATATTTT. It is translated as CASSRDRAGGNTIYF.

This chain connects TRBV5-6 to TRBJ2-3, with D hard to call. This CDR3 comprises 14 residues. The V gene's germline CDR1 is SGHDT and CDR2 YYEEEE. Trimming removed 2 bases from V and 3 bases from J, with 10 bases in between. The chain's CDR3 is CASSFVAITDTQYF. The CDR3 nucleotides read TGTGCCAGCAGCTTTGTTGCGATAACAGATACGCAGTATTTT.